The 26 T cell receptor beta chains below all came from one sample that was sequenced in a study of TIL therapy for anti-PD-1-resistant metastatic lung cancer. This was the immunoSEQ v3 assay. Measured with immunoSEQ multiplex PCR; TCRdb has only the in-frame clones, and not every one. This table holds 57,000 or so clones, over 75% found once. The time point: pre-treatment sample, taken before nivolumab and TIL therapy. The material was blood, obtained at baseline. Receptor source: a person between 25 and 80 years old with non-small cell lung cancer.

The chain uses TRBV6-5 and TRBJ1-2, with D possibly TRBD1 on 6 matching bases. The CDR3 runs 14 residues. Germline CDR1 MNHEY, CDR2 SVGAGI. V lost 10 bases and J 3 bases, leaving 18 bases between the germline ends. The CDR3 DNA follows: TGTGCCACCTCGGTGCGGGGGCAAGACTATGGCTACACCTTC. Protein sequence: CATSVRGQDYGYTF.

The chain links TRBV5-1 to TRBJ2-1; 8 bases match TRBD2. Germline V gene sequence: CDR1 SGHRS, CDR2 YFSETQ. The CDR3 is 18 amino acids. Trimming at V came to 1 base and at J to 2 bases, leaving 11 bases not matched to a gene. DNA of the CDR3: TGCGCCAGCAGCTTGTACAGCGGGAGTGGTAAGACCTACAATGAGCAGTTCTTC. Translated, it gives CASSLYSGSGKTYNEQFF.

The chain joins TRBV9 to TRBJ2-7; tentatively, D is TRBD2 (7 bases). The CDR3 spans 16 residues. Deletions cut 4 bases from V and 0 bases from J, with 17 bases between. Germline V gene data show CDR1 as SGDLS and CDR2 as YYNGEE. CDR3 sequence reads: CASSLGGGYSSYEQYF. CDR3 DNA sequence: TGTGCCAGCAGCCTAGGGGGGGGCTATAGCTCCTACGAGCAGTACTTC. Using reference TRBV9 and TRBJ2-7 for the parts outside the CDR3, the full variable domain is DSGVTQTPKHLITATGQRVTLRCSPRSGDLSVYWYQQSLDQGLQFLIQYYNGEERAKGNILERFSAQQFPDLHSELNLSSLELGDSALYFCASSLGGGYSSYEQYFGPGTRLTVT.

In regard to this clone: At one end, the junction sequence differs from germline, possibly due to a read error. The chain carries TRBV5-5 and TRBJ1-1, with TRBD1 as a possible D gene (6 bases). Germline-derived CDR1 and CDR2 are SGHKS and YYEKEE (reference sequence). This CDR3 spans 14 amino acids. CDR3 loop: CASRLGGADTEAFF. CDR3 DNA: TGTGCCAGCAGATTGGGGGGGGCCGACACTGAAGCTTTCTTT.

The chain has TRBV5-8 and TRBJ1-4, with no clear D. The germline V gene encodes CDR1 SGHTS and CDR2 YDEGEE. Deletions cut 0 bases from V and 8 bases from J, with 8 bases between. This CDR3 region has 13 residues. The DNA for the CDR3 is TGTGCCAGCAGCTTGGGGACGGGAGAAAAACTGTTTTTT. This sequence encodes CASSLGTGEKLFF.

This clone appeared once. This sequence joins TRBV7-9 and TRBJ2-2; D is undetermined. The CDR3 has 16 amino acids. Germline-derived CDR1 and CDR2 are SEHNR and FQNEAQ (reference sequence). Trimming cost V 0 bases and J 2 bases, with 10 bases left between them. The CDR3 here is CASSLAGYINTGELFF. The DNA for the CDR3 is TGTGCCAGCAGCTTAGCGGGGTACATAAACACCGGGGAGCTGTTTTTT.

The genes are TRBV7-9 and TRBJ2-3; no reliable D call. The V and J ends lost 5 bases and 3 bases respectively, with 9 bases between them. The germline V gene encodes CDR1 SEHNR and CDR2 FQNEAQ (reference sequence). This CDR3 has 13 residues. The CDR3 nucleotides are TGTGCCAGCAGCCCTATCGAAACAGATACGCAGTATTTT. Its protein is CASSPIETDTQYF.

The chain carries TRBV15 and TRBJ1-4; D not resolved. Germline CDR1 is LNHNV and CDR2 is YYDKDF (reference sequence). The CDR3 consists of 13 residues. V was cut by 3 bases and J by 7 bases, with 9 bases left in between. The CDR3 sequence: CATSSREGEKLFF. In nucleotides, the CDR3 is TGTGCCACCAGCAGCCGAGAGGGTGAAAAACTGTTTTTT.

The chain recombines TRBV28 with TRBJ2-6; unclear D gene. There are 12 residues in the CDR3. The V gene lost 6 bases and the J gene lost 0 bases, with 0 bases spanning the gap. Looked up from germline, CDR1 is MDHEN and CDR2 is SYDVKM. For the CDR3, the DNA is TGTGCCAGCAGCTCTGGGGCCAACGTCCTGACTTTC. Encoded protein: CASSSGANVLTF.

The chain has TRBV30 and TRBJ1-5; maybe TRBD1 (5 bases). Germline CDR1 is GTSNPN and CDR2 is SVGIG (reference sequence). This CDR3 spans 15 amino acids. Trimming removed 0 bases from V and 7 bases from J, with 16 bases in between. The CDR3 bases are TGTGCCTGGAGTGTAGGGACCGGGTATTGGCAGCCCCAGCATTTT. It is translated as CAWSVGTGYWQPQHF.

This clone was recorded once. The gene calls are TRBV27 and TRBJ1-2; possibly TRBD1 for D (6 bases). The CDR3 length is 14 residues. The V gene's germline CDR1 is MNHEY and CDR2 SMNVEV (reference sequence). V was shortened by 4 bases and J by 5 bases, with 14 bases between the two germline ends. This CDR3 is CASSYQGSGYGYTF. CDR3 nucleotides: TGTGCCAGCAGTTACCAGGGGTCTGGGTATGGCTACACCTTC.

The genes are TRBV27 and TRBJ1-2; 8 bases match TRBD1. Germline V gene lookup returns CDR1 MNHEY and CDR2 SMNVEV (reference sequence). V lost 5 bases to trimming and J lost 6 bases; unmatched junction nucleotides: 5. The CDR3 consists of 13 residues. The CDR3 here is CASSPTGAHGYTF. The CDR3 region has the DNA TGTGCCAGCAGTCCGACAGGGGCTCATGGCTACACCTTC.

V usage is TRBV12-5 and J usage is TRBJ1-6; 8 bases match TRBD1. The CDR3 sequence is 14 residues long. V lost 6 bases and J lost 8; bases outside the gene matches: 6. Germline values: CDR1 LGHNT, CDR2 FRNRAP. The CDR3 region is CASGKDRADSPLHF. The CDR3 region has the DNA TGTGCTAGTGGGAAGGACAGGGCTGATTCACCCCTCCACTTT.

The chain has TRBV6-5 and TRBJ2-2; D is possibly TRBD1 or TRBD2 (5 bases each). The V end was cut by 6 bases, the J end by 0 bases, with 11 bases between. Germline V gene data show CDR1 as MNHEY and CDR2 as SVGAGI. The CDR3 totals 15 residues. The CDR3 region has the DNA TGTGCCAGCAGCCCGGGGACCGCGAACACCGGGGAGCTGTTTTTT. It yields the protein CASSPGTANTGELFF.

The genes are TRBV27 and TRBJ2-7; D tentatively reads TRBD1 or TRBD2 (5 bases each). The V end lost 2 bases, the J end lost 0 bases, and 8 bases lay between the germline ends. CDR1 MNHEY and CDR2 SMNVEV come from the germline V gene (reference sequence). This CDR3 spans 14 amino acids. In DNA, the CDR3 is TGTGCCAGCAGTTTAAAGGGGAGCTCCTACGAGCAGTACTTC. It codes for CASSLKGSSYEQYF.

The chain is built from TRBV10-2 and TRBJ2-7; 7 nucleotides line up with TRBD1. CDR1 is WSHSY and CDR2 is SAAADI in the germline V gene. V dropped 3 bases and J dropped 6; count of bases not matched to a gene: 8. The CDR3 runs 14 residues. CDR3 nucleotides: TGCGCCAGCAGTGACCTGGGACAGTGGGTCGAGCAGTACTTC. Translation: CASSDLGQWVEQYF.

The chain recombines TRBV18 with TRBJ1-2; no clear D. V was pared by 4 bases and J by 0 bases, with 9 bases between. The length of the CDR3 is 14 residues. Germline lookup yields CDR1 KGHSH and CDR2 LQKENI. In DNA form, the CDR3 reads TGTGCCAGCTCACAAGCACAGTCTAACTATGGCTACACCTTC. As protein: CASSQAQSNYGYTF.

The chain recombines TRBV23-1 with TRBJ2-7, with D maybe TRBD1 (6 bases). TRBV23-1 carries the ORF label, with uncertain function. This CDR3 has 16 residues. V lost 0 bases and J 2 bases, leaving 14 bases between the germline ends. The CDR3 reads CASSQSPDRGTYEQYF. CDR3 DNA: TGCGCCAGCAGTCAATCGCCGGACAGAGGTACCTACGAGCAGTACTTC.

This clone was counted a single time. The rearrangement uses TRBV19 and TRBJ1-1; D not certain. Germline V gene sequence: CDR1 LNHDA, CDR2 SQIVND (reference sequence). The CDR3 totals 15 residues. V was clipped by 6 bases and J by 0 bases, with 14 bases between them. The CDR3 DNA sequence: TGTGCCAGTAGACCAGAAGAGAAGATGAACACTGAAGCTTTCTTT. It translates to CASRPEEKMNTEAFF.

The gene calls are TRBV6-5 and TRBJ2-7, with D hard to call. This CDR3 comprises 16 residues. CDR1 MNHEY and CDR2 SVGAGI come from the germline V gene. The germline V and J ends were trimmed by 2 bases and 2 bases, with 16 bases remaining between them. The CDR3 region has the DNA TGTGCCAGCAGTTACCTAGGCTCCAACCCCACCTACGAGCAGTACTTC. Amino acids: CASSYLGSNPTYEQYF.

The chain's CDR3 is CASRGYKETQYF. The CDR3 bases are TGTGCCAGCAGAGGATATAAAGAGACCCAGTACTTC. The V gene is TRBV25-1, the J gene TRBJ2-5; D is unresolved. V was shortened by 6 bases and J by 3 bases, with 8 bases between the two germline ends. Germline V gene data show CDR1 as MGHDK and CDR2 as SYGVNS. The CDR3 is made up of 12 amino acids.

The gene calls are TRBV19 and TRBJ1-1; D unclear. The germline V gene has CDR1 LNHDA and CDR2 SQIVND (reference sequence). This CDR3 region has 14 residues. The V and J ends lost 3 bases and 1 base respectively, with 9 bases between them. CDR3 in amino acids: CASSMERWNTEAFF. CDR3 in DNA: TGTGCCAGTAGTATGGAGCGTTGGAACACTGAAGCTTTCTTT.

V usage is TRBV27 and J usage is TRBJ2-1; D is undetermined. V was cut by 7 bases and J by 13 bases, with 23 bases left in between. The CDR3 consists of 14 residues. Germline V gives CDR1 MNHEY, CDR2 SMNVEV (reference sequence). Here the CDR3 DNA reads TGTGCCAGCATCACAACCTCGCCCATTTACCGCCAGTTCTTC. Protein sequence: CASITTSPIYRQFF.

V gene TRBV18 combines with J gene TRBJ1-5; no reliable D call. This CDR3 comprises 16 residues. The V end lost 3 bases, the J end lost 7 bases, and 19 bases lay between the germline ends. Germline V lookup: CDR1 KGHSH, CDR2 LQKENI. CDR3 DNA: TGTGCCAGCTCACCGCCCCCGGGGTCAGACGGCCAGCCCCAGCATTTT. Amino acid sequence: CASSPPPGSDGQPQHF.

In DNA, the CDR3 is TGTGCCAGCACCCCGATAGGACAGGGGACTAATGAAAAACTGTTTTTT. Its protein product is CASTPIGQGTNEKLFF. This chain joins TRBV7-8 and TRBJ1-4; 9 bases are a match to TRBD1. V lost 7 bases to trimming and J lost 2 bases; unmatched junction nucleotides: 8. The CDR3 is 16 amino acids. Looked up from germline, CDR1 is SGHVS and CDR2 is FQNEAQ.

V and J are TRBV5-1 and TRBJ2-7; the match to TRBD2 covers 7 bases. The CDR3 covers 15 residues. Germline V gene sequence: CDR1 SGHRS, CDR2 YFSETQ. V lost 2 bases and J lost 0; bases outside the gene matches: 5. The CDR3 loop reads CASSLVGGSSYEQYF. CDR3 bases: TGCGCCAGCAGCTTAGTCGGCGGGAGCTCCTACGAGCAGTACTTC.